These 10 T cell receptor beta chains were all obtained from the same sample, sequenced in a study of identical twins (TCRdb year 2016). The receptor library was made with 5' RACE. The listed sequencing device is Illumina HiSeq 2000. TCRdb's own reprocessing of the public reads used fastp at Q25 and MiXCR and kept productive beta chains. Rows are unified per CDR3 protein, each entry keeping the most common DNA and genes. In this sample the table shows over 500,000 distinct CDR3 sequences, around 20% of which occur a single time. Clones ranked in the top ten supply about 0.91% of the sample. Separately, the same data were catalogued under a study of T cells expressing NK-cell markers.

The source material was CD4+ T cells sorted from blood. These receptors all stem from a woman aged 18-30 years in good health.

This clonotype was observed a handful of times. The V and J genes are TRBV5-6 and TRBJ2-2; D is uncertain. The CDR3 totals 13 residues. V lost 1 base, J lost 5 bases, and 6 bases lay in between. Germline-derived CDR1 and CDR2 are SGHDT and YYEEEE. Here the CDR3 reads CASSLWMTGELFF. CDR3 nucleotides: TGTGCCAGCAGCTTGTGGATGACCGGGGAGCTGTTTTTT.

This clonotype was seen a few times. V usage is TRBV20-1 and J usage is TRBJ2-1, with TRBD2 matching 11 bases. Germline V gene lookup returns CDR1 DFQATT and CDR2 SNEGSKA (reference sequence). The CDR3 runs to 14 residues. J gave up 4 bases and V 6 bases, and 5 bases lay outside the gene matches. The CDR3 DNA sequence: TGCAGTGCGGCGACTAGCGGGACATACAATGAGCAGTTCTTC. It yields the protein CSAATSGTYNEQFF.

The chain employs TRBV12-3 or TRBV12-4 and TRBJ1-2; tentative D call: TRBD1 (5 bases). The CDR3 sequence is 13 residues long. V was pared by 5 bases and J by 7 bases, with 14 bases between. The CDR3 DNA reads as TGTGCCAGCAGTCCAGGCAGGGCGGCTGGCTACACCTTC. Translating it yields CASSPGRAAGYTF.

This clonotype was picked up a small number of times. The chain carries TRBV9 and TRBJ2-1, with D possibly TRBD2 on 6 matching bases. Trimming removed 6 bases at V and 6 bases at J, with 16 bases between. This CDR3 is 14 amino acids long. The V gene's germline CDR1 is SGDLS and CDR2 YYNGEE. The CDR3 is CASTRDSTLNEQFF. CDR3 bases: TGTGCCAGCACCCGGGACTCCACTCTCAATGAGCAGTTCTTC.

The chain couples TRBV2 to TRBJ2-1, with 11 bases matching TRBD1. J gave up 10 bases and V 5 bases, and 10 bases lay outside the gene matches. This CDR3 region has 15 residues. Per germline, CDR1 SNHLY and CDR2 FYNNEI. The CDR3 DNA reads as TGTGCCAGCAGTAAATCCGGGACAGGGGGACTCGAGCAGTTCTTC. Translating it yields CASSKSGTGGLEQFF. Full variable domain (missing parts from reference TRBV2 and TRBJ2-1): EPEVTQTPSHQVTQMGQEVILRCVPISNHLYFYWYRQILGQKVEFLVSFYNNEISEKSEIFDDQFSVERPDGSNFTLKIRSTKLEDSAMYFCASSKSGTGGLEQFFGPGTRLTVL.

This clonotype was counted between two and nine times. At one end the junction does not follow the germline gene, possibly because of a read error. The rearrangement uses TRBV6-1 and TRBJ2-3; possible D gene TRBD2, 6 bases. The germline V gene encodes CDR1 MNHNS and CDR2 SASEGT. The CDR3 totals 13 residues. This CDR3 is CASRTSGTLQEKF. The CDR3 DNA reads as TGTGCCAGCAGAACCTCCGGGACTCTCCAGGAGAAATTT.

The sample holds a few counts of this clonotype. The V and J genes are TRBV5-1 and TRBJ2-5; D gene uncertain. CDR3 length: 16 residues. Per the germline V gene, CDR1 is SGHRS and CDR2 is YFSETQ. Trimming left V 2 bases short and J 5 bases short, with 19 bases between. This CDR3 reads CASSFSQPPGLETQYF. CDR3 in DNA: TGCGCCAGCAGCTTCTCGCAGCCACCAGGTTTGGAGACCCAGTACTTC. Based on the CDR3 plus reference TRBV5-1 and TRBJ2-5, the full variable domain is KAGVTQTPRYLIKTRGQQVTLSCSPISGHRSVSWYQQTPGQGLQFLFEYFSETQRNKGNFPGRFSGRQFSNSRSEMNVSTLELGDSALYLCASSFSQPPGLETQYFGPGTRLLVL.

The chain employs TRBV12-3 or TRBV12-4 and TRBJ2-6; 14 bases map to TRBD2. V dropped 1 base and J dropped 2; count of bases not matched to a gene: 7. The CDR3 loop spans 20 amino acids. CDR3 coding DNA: TGTGCCAGCAGTTTAGGACTAGCGGGAGGGCCGCGTGCTGGGGCCAACGTCCTGACTTTC. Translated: CASSLGLAGGPRAGANVLTF.

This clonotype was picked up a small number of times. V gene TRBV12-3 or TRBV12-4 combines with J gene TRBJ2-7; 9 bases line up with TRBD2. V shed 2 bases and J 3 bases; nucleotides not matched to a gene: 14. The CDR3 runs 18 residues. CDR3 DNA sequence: TGTGCCAGCAGTTTACGCGGGAGGGCCCCCCTTTGGTTCTACGAGCAGTACTTC. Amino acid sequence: CASSLRGRAPLWFYEQYF.

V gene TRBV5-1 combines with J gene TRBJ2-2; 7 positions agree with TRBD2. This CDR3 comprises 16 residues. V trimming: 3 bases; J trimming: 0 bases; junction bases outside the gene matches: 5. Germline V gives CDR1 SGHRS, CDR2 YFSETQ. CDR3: CASSSFGGSNTGELFF. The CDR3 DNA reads TGCGCCAGCAGCTCATTCGGGGGGTCGAACACCGGGGAGCTGTTTTTT. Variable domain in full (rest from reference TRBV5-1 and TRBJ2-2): KAGVTQTPRYLIKTRGQQVTLSCSPISGHRSVSWYQQTPGQGLQFLFEYFSETQRNKGNFPGRFSGRQFSNSRSEMNVSTLELGDSALYLCASSSFGGSNTGELFFGEGSRLTVL.